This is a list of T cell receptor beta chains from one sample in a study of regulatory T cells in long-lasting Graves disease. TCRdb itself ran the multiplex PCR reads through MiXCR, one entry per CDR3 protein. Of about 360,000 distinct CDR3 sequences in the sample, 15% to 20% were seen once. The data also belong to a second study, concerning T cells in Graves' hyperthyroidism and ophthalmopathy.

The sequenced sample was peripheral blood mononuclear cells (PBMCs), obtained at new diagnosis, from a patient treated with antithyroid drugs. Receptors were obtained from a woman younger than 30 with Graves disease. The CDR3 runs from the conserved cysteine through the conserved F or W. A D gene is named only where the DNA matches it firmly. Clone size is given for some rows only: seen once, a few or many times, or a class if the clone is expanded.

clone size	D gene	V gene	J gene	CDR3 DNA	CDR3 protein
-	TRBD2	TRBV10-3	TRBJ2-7	TGTGCCATCAGTCGGACTAGCGAGTTCGCCGAGCAGTACTTC	CAISRTSEFAEQYF
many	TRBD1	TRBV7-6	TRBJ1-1	TGTGCCAGCAGCCCGCGACAGGGGAAATTGAACACTGAAGCTTTCTTT	CASSPRQGKLNTEAFF
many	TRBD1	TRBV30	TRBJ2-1	TGTGCCTGGAGTGCGTGGACAGGTAGAAATGAGCAGTTCTTC	CAWSAWTGRNEQFF
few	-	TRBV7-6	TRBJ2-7	TGTGCCAGCAGCTTAGGGGGGGCCGGCTCCTACGAGCAGTACTTC	CASSLGGAGSYEQYF
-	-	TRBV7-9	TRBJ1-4	TGTGCCAGCAGCTTAGGAGGAATTACAACTAATGAAAAACTGTTTTTT	CASSLGGITTNEKLFF
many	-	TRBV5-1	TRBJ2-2	TGCGCCAGCAGCTTGACAGGGAAGACCGGGGAGCTGTTTTTT	CASSLTGKTGELFF
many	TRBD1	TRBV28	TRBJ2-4	TGTGCCAGCAGTTCCTCGGGACAGGGTGGAAACATTCAGTACTTC	CASSSSGQGGNIQYF
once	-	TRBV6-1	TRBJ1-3	TGTGCCAGCAGTGAAGCGGCAGCTCGCTCTGGAAACACCATATATTTT	CASSEAAARSGNTIYF
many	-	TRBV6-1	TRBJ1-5	TGTGCCAGCAGTGACCGGGACCCCGGAACCCAGCATTTT	CASSDRDPGTQHF
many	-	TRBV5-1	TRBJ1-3	TGCGCCAGCAGCCAAGACTCAAACTCTGGAAACACCATATATTTT	CASSQDSNSGNTIYF
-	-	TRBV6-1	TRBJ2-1	TGTGCCACCCAGGGGGAGGGGGCGGTTTGGGATGAGCAGTTCTTC	CATQGEGAVWDEQFF
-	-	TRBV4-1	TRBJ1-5	TGCGCCAGCAGCCAAGATGCTTTCGATAGCAATCAGCCCCGGCATTTT	CASSQDAFDSNQPRHF
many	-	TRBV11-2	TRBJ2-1	TGTGCCAGCAGCCCCCGTATAGATAATGAGCAGTTCTTC	CASSPRIDNEQFF
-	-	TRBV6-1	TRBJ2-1	TGTGCCAGCAGGTATAGTGACCGACCCTACAATGAGCAGTTCTTC	CASRYSDRPYNEQFF
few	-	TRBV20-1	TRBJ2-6	TGCAGTGCTAGAGACCGGGTGAGAGCTGGGGCCAACGTCCTGACTTTC	CSARDRVRAGANVLTF
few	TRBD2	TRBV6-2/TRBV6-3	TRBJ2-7	TGTGCCAGCACTAAGACTAGCGGGGGCTCCTACGAGCAGTACTTC	CASTKTSGGSYEQYF
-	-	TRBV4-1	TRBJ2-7	TGCGCCAGCAGCTCCTTCCGGGACGGGAAATACGAGCAGTACTTC	CASSSFRDGKYEQYF
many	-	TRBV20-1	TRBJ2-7	TGCAGTGCAGTGGGGGCTGCGATCTACGAGCAGTACTTC	CSAVGAAIYEQYF
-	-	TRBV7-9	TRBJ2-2	TGTGCCAGCAGCTTGGCCAGGGCCGTCGGGGAGCTGTTTTTT	CASSLARAVGELFF
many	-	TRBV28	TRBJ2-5	TGTGCCAGCAGTTGGGGGGCGGAGACCCAGTACTTC	CASSWGAETQYF
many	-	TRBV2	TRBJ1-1	TGTGCCAGCAGTGCTCCTCTAGGGATAAACACTGAAGCTTTCTTT	CASSAPLGINTEAFF
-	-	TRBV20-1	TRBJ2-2	TGCAGTGTTCGGACAGAGACGAACACCGGGGAGCTGTTTTTT	CSVRTETNTGELFF
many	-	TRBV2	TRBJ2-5	TGTGCCAGCAGGGCGGGACAGTACCAAGAGACCCAGTACTTC	CASRAGQYQETQYF